This TCR beta chain was obtained from a study of T cells in narcolepsy. Across the study: Patients with NT1 or NT2 and healthy control donors were enrolled.

The study's findings and limits: Autoreactive HCRT-specific and TRIB2-specific clonotypes were marked in same-patient CSF-versus-blood CD4+ comparisons.

A remark on this clone: What it binds is unknown.

Generated by immunoSEQ multiplex PCR, the TCRdb table keeps only in-frame clones and is missing some. The sample records about 25,000 clones, around four fifths being singletons. V shed 8 bases and J shed 4 bases, with 14 bases lying between them. Germline CDR1 MNHEY, CDR2 SVGAGI. This CDR3 comprises 14 residues. Sequencing was done on a sample of CD45RA- memory CD4+ T cells from PBMCs. The chain has TRBV6-5 and TRBJ1-4, with D possibly matching TRBD1 (6 bases). The clonotype comes from a human donor with narcolepsy. CDR3 in DNA: TGTGCCAGCCAAACCAGGGGAAATAATGAAAAACTGTTTTTT. Amino acid sequence: CASQTRGNNEKLFF.